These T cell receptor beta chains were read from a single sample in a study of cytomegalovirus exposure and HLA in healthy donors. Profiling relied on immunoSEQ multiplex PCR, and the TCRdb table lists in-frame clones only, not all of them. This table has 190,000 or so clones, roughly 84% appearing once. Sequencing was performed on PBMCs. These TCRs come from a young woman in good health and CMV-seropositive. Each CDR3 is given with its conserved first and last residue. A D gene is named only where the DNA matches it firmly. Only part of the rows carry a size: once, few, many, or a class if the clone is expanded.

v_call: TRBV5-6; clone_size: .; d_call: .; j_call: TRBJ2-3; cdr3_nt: TGTGCCAGCAGCTTTCAAAGTCGAGGGGATACGCAGTATTTT; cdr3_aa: CASSFQSRGDTQYF
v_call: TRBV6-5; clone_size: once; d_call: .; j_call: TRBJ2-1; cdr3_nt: TGTGCCAGCAGTTACTCCCGCAATGAGCAGTTCTTC; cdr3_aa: CASSYSRNEQFF
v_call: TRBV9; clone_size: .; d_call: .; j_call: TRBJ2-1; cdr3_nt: TGTGCCAGCAGCGCCCAAGAGACAGGAGTCGAGGAGCAGTTCTTC; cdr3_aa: CASSAQETGVEEQFF
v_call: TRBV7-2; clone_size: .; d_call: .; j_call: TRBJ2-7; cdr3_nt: TGTGCCAGCAGCTTAGCGGTGGGCAGCTCCTACGAGCAGTACTTC; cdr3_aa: CASSLAVGSSYEQYF
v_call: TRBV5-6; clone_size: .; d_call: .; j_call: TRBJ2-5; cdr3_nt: TGTGCCAGCAGCTTGGCCAACAGGTACCAAGAGACCCAGTACTTC; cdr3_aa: CASSLANRYQETQYF
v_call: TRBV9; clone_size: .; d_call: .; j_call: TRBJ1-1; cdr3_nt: TGTGCCAGCAGCGCAACAACAGTATACACTGAAGCTTTCTTT; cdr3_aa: CASSATTVYTEAFF
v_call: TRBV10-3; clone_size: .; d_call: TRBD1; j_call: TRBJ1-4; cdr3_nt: TGTGCCATCAGTGATGACAGGGGGACCGAAAAACTGTTTTTT; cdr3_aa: CAISDDRGTEKLFF
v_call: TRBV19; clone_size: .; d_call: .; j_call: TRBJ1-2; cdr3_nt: TGTGCCAGTAGACAAACCTATGGCTACACCTTC; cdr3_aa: CASRQTYGYTF
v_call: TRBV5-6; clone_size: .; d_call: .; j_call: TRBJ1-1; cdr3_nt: TGTGCCAGCAGCTTCCAGAACACTGAAGCTTTCTTT; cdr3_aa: CASSFQNTEAFF
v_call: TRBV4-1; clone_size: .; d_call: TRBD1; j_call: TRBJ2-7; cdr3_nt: TGCGCCAGCAGCCAGGACTTCCCAGGGGGCTCCTACGAGCAGTACTTC; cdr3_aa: CASSQDFPGGSYEQYF
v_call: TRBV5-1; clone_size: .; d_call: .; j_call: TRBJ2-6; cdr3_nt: TGCGCCAGCAGCTCCAACTCTGGGGCCAACGTCCTGACTTTC; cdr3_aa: CASSSNSGANVLTF
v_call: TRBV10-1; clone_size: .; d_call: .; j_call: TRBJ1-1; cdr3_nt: TGCGCCAGCAGTGAGTCCAGACGACGGACTCGAAAGAACACTGAAGCTTTCTTT; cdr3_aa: CASSESRRRTRKNTEAFF
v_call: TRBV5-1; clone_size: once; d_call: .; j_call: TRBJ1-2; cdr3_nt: TGCGCCAGCAGCTTGGCTGAGCGACGAGGCTACACCTTC; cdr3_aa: CASSLAERRGYTF
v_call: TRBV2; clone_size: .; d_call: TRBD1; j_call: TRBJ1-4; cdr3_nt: TGTGCCAGCAGTGAAAGGACAGGGGGAGACGAAAAACTGTTTTTT; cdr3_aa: CASSERTGGDEKLFF
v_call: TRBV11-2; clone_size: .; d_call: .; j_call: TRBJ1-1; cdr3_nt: TGTGCCAGCAGCCGACAGATCCGTTTAGCTTTCTTT; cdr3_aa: CASSRQIRLAFF
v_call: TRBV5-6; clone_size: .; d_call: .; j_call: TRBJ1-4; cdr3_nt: TGTGCCAGCAGCCCGCGAGGATCGGGAGAAAAACTGTTTTTT; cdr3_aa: CASSPRGSGEKLFF
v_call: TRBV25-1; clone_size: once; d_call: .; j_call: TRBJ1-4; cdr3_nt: TGTGCCAGCAGTCAGGGAAATGAAAAACTGTTTTTT; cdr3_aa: CASSQGNEKLFF
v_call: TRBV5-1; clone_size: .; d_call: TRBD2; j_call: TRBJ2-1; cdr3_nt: TGCGCCAGCAGTCAAGGAGCGGGGGCCCAGCTAGAGGAGCAGTTCTTC; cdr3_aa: CASSQGAGAQLEEQFF
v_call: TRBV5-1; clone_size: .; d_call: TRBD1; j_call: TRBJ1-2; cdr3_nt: TGCGCCAGCAGCTCGGACAGGGACTATGGCTACACCTTC; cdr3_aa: CASSSDRDYGYTF
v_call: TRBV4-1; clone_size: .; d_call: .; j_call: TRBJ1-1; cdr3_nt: TGCGCCAGCAGCCAACCCCTAACTGAAGCTTTCTTT; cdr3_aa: CASSQPLTEAFF
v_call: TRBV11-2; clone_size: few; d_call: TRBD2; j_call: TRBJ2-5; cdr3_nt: TGTGCCAGCAGCTCTGGGGGCAGCGGGGGACAAGAGACCCAGTACTTC; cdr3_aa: CASSSGGSGGQETQYF
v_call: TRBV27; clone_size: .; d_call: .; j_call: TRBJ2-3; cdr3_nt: TGTGCCACCATGTCCCAGGGGCTCAGCACAGATACGCAGTATTTT; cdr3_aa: CATMSQGLSTDTQYF
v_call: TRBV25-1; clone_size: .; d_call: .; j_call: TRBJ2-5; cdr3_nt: TGTGCCAGCAGTGAACGGTCGGAGACCCAGTACTTC; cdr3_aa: CASSERSETQYF
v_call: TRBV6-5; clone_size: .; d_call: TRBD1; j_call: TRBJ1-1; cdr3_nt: TGTGCCAGCAGTTACCTCGGGACAGGGTGCACTGAAGCTTTCTTT; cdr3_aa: CASSYLGTGCTEAFF
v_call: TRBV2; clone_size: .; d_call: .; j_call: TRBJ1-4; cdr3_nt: TGTGCCAGCAGTGAATTAGAAGAAAAACTGTTTTTT; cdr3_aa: CASSELEEKLFF
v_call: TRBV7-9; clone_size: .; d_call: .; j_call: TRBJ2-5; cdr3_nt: TGTGCCAGCAGCTCATCAGAGACCCAGTACTTC; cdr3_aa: CASSSSETQYF
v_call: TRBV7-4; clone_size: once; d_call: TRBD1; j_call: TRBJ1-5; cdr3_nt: TGTGCCAGCAGCCAGAAAGCGAACCCGTGGGGACAGGGACTGTATAGCAATCAGCCCCAGCATTTT; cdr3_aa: CASSQKANPWGQGLYSNQPQHF
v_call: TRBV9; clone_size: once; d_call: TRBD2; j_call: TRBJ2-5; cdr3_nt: TGTGCCAGCAGCTTACGGACTAGCGGGGGGGCCCAAGAGACCCAGTACTTC; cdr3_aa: CASSLRTSGGAQETQYF
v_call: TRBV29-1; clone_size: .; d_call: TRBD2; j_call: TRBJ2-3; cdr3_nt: TGCAGCGCCCTAATCCGGGCTAGCGGGGGGGGCACAGATACGCAGTATTTT; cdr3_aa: CSALIRASGGGTDTQYF
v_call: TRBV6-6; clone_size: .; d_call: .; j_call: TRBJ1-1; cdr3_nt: TGTGCCAGCAGTTACTTTGGAGCTGAAGCTTTCTTT; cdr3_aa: CASSYFGAEAFF
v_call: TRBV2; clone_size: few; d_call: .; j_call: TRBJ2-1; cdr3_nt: TGTGCCAGCAGCCTTGCAGGGGGGAATGAGCAGTTCTTC; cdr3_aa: CASSLAGGNEQFF
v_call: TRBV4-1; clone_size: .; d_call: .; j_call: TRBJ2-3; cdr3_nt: TGCGCCAGCAGCCAAGACAGGGCCCCAGATACGCAGTATTTT; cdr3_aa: CASSQDRAPDTQYF
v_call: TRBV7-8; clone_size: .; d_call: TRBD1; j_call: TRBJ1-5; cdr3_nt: TGTGCCAGTACACAGGGGGTTCGTCAGCCCCAGCATTTT; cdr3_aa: CASTQGVRQPQHF
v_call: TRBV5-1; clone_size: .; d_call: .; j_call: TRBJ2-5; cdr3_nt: TGCGCCAGCAGCCTGACTGTCGAGACCCAGTACTTC; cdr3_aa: CASSLTVETQYF
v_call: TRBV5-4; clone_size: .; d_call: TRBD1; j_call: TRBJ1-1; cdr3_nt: TGTGCCAGCAGGGTTCAGGGGGCTTCGAACACTGAAGCTTTCTTT; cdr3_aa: CASRVQGASNTEAFF
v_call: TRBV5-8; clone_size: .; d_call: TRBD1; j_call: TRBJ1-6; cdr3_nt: TGTGCCAGCAGCTCGGACAGGCGTAATTCACCCCTCCACTTT; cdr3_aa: CASSSDRRNSPLHF
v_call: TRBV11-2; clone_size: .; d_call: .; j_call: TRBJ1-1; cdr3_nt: TGTGCCAGCAGCTTAGATATCAGCACTGAAGCTTTCTTT; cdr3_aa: CASSLDISTEAFF
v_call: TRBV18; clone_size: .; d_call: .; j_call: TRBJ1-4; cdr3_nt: TGTGCCAGCTCACCCGGTAATGAAAAACTGTTTTTT; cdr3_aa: CASSPGNEKLFF
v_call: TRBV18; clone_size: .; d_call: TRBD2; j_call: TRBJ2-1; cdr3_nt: TGTGCCAGCTCACCACAACGGAGAAGAGAGGCGGGGGGCAGGGATGAGCAGTTCTTC; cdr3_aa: CASSPQRRREAGGRDEQFF
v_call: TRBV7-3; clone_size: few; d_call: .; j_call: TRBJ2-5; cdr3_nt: TGTGCCAGCAGCTCAGGGGCGGCCCGCGGGGAGACCCAGTACTTC; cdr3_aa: CASSSGAARGETQYF
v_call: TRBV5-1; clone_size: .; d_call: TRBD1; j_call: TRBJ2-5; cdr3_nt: TGCGCCAGCAGCTCTAACCGGGACAGGGAAAGAACCCAGTACTTC; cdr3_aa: CASSSNRDRERTQYF
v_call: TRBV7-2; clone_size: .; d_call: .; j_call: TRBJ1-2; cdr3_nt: TGTGCCAGCAGCTCTCCCGAGGCTAACTATGGCTACACCTTC; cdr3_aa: CASSSPEANYGYTF
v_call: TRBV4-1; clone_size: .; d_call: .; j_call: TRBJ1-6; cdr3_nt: TGCGCCAGCAGCCTTCTCGCCCGGACAGATAATAATTCACCCCTCCACTTT; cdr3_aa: CASSLLARTDNNSPLHF
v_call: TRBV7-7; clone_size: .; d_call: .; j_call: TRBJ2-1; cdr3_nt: TGTGCCAGCAGCGGGGAGCTAGGTACTGAGCAGTTCTTC; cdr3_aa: CASSGELGTEQFF
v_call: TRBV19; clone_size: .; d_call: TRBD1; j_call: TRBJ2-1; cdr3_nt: TGTGCCAGTAGTATGGGCAGGGGGCAAAGTGGACTCGATGAGCAGTTCTTC; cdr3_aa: CASSMGRGQSGLDEQFF
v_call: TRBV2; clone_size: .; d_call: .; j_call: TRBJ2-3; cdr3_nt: TGTGCCAGCAAGGCGGGTACGAGCACAGATACGCAGTATTTT; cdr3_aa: CASKAGTSTDTQYF
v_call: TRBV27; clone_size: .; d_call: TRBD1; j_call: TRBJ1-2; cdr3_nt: TGTGCCAGCAGCCCACTCGGGGGACAGGTTCTCCTAAGTTATGGCTACACCTTC; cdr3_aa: CASSPLGGQVLLSYGYTF
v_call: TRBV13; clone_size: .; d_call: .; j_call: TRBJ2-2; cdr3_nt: TGTGCCAGCAGCTTGGCAGGGAACACCGGGGAGCTGTTTTTT; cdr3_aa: CASSLAGNTGELFF
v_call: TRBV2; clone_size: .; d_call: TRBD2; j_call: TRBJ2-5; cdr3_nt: TGTGCCAGCAGTGTACCCCCACTAGCGGGAGAACAAGAGACCCAGTACTTC; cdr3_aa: CASSVPPLAGEQETQYF
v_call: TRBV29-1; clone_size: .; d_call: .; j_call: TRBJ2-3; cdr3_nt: TGCAGCGTTGAACACGGGTCAGATACGCAGTATTTT; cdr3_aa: CSVEHGSDTQYF
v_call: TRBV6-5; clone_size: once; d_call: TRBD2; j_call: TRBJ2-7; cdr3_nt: TGTGCCAGCAGTACAACTAGCGGGGTAAGCTACGAGCAGTACTTC; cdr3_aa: CASSTTSGVSYEQYF
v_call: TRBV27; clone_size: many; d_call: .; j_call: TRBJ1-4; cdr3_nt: TGTGCCAGCAGTAGCATTACTAATGAAAAACTGTTTTTT; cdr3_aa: CASSSITNEKLFF
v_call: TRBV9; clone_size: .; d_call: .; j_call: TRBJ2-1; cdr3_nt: TGTGCCAGCAGCGTAGATGGAGGGTGGGCCAATGAGCAGTTCTTC; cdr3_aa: CASSVDGGWANEQFF
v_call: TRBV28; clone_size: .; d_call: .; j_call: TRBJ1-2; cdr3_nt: TGTGCCAGCAGTCCACCCGGGAGCTCCAAAGCTAACTATGGCTACACCTTC; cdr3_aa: CASSPPGSSKANYGYTF
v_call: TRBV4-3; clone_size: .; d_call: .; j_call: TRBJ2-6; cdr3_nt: TGCGCCAGCAGCCAAGATTGGAGCAGCTCTGGGGCCAACGTCCTGACTTTC; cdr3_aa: CASSQDWSSSGANVLTF